The entry that follows covers one T cell receptor (beta chain) sequence. Its antigen is unidentified. One entry per CDR3 protein results from TCRdb running MiXCR on the reads. The profile covers nearly 700,000 distinct CDR3 sequences, with roughly a third appearing a single time and 15% to 20% taken by the ten largest. Per the germline V gene, CDR1 is MGHRA and CDR2 is YSYEKL. This CDR3 region has 16 residues. V dropped 1 base and J dropped 7 bases, with 19 bases sitting between them. The data are from a study of T cell repertoires in cytomegalovirus infection. The chain combines TRBV4-1 with TRBJ1-2; D is possibly TRBD1 (5 bases). Specimen: cultured PBMCs, collected from culture after CMV antigen stimulation. The origin of this receptor is a human donor in good health (CMV status not recorded). Some clones in this sample may be carry-over from other donors' samples. In DNA, the CDR3 is TGCGCCAGCAGCCAAGGCGCGATTGGGGGAAAGAGTGGCTACACCTTC. This sequence encodes CASSQGAIGGKSGYTF.